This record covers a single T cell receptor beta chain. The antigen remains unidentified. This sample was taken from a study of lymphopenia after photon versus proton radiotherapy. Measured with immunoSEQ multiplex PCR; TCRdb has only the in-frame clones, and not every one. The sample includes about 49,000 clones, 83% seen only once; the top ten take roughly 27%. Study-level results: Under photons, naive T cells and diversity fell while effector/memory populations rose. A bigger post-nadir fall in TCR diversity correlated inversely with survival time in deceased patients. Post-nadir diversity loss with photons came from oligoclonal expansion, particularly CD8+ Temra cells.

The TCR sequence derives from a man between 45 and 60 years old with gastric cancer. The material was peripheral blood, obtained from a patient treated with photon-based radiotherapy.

Here the CDR3 reads CASSFGQGLHF. The CDR3 DNA follows: TGTGCCAGCAGTTTTGGCCAGGGGCTCCACTTT. The chain is built from TRBV28 and TRBJ1-6, with a weak D call TRBD1 (6 bases). The CDR3 consists of 11 residues. Germline V lookup: CDR1 MDHEN, CDR2 SYDVKM. V was trimmed by 3 bases and J by 16 bases, leaving 10 bases between them.